Ten or more counts support the clone carrying this T cell receptor beta chain. The sample is drawn from a study of Graves' ophthalmopathy and Graves' hyperthyroidism. Amplification from RNA transcripts yielded the TCR beta CDR3 regions. An initial RT-PCR round employing HTBI primers preceded a second-round multiplex PCR. MiXCR, run by TCRdb on the multiplex PCR reads, gives a single entry per CDR3 protein. Found here are approximately 210,000 distinct CDR3 sequences, 29% of them singletons; the top ten hold around 9.8%. The sequenced material came from peripheral blood. This clonotype was obtained from a man aged 50 to 59 with Graves' ophthalmopathy.

CDR3 protein: CASRNLQGSNQPQHF. DNA of the CDR3: TGTGCCAGTAGGAACTTACAGGGGTCCAATCAGCCCCAGCATTTT. This chain uses TRBV19 with TRBJ1-5, with TRBD1 matching 7 bases. V lost 6 bases to trimming and J lost 3 bases; unmatched junction nucleotides: 8. The CDR3 has 15 amino acids. Germline V lookup: CDR1 LNHDA, CDR2 SQIVND (reference sequence). Looking up the rest from reference TRBV19 and TRBJ1-5 gives the full variable domain: DGGITQSPKYLFRKEGQNVTLSCEQNLNHDAMYWYRQDPGQGLRLIYYSQIVNDFQKGDIAEGYSVSREKKESFPLTVTSAQKNPTAFYLCASRNLQGSNQPQHFGDGTRLSIL.